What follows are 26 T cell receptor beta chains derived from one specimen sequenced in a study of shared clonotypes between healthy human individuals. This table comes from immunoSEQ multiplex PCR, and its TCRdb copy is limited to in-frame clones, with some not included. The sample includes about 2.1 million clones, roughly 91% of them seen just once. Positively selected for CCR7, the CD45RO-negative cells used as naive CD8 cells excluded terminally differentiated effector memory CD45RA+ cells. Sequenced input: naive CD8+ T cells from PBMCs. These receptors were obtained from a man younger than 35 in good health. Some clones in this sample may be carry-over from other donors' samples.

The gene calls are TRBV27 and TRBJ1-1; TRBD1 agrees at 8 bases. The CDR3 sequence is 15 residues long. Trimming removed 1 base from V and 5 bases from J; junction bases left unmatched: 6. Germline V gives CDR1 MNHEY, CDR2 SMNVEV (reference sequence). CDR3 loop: CASSLWGTGGTEAFF. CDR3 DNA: TGTGCCAGCAGTTTATGGGGGACAGGAGGGACTGAAGCTTTCTTT.

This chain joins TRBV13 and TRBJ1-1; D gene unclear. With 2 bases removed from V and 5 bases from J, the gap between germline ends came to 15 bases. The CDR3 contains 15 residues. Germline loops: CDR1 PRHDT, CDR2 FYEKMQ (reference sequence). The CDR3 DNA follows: TGTGCCAGCAGCTTAAGTCCTGGGATGGGGACTGAAGCTTTCTTT. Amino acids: CASSLSPGMGTEAFF.

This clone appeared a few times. This CDR3 is CASSLGYAKNIQYF. The CDR3 DNA follows: TGTGCCAGCAGCCTAGGGTACGCCAAAAACATTCAGTACTTC. The V gene is TRBV2, the J gene TRBJ2-4, with D unclear. V was clipped by 6 bases and J by 1 base, with 10 bases between them. Germline V gene data show CDR1 as SNHLY and CDR2 as FYNNEI. There are 14 residues in the CDR3.

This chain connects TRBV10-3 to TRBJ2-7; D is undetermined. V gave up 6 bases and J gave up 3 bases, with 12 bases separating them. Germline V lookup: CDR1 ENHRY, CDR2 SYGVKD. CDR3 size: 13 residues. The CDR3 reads CAIRAFSFYEQYF. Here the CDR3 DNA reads TGTGCCATCAGGGCCTTTTCGTTCTACGAGCAGTACTTC.

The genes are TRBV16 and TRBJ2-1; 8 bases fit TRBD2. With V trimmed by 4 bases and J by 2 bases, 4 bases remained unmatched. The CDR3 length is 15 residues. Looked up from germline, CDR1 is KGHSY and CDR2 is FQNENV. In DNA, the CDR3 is TGTGCCAGCAGCCGACGGACTAGCACCTACAATGAGCAGTTCTTC. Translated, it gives CASSRRTSTYNEQFF.

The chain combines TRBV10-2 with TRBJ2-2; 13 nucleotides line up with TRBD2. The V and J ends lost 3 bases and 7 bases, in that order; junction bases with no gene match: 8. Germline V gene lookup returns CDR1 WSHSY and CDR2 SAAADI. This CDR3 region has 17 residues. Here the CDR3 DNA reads TGCGCCAGCAGTGACACTAGCGGGAGGGCCCCGGGCGGGGAGCTGTTTTTT. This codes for CASSDTSGRAPGGELFF.

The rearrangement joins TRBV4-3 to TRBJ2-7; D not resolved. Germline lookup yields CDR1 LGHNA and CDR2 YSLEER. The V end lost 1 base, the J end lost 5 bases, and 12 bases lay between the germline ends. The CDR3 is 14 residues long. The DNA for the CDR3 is TGCGCCAGCAGCCAAGGTCCCAGCAGCGACGAGCAGTACTTC. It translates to CASSQGPSSDEQYF.

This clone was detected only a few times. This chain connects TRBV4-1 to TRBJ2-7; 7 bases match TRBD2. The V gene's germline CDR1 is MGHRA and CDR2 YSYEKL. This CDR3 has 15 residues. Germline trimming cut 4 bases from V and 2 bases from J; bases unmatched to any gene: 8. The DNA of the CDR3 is TGCGCCAGCAGCCGGGCGGCTAGCGGAACCTACGAGCAGTACTTC. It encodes CASSRAASGTYEQYF.

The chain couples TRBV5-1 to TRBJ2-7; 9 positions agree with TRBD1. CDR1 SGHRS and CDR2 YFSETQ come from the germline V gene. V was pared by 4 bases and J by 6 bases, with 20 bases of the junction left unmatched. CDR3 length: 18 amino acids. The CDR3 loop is CASSVTGTGHGDEGEQYF. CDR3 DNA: TGCGCCAGCAGCGTAACCGGGACAGGGCATGGGGATGAAGGCGAGCAGTACTTC.

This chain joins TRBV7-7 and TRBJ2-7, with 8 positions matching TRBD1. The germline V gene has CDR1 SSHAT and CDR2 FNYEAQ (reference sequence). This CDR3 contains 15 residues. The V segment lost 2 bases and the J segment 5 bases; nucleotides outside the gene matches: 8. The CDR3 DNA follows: TGTGCCAGCAGCTTATCACAGGACAGGGCCGACGAGCAGTACTTC. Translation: CASSLSQDRADEQYF.

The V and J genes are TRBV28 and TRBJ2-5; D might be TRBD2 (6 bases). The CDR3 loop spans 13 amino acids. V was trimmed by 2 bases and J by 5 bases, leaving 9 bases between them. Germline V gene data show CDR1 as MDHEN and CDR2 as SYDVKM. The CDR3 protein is CASSLELAETQYF. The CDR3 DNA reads TGTGCCAGCAGTTTAGAGCTAGCGGAGACCCAGTACTTC.

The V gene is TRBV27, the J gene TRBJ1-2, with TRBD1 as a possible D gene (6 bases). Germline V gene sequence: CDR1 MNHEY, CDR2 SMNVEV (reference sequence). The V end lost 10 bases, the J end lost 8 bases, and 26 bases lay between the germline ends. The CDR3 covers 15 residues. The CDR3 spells CATKGGAGLTSGYTF. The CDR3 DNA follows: TGTGCCACCAAAGGGGGGGCGGGACTAACCTCAGGCTACACCTTC.

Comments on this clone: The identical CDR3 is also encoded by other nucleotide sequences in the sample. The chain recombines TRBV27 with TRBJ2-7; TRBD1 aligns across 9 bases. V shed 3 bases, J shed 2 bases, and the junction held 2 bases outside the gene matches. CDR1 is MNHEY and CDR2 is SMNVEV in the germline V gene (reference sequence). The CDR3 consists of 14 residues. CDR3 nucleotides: TGTGCCAGCAGTTTTCGGGACAGGGCCTACGAGCAGTACTTC. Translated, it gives CASSFRDRAYEQYF.

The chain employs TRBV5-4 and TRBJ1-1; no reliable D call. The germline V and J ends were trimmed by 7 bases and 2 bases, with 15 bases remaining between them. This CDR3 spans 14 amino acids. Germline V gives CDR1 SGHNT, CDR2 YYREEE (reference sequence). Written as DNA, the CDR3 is TGTGCCAGCCGCCTAAGTTCGGGAAACACTGAAGCTTTCTTT. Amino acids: CASRLSSGNTEAFF.

The CDR3 region has the DNA TGTGCCAGCTCAGGACAGGGCACCTATGGCTACACCTTC. Translation: CASSGQGTYGYTF. The V gene is TRBV18, the J gene TRBJ1-2; TRBD1 matches 8 bases. The CDR3 runs 13 residues. The V and J ends lost 5 bases and 4 bases, in that order; junction bases with no gene match: 3. The germline gives CDR1 KGHSH, CDR2 LQKENI.

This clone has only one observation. DNA for the CDR3: TGTGCCATCAGTGCCGAGCGGGGACAGGGCTACAATGAGCAGTTCTTC. It specifies CAISAERGQGYNEQFF. The chain links TRBV10-3 to TRBJ2-1, with TRBD1 identical over 9 bases. The CDR3 is 16 amino acids. Trimming cost V 4 bases and J 3 bases; bases outside gene matches: 7. The V gene's germline CDR1 is ENHRY and CDR2 SYGVKD.

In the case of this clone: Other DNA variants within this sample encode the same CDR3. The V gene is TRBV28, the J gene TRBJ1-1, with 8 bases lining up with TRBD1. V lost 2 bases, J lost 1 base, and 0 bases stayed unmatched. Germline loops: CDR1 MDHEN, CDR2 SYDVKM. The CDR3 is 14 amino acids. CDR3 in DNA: TGTGCCAGCAGTTTAGGACAGGGGAACACTGAAGCTTTCTTT. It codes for CASSLGQGNTEAFF.

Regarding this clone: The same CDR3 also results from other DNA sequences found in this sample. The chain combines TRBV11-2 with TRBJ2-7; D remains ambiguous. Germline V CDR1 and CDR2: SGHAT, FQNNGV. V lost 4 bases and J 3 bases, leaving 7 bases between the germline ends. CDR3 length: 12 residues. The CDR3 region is CASSSSFYEQYF. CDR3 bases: TGTGCCAGCAGCTCGTCTTTCTACGAGCAGTACTTC.

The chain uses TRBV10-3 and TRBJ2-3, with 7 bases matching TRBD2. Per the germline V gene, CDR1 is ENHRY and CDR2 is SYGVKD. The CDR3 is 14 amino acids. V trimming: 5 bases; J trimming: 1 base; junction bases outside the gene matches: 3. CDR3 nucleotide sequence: TGTGCCATCAGTACTAGCGAGGGCACAGATACGCAGTATTTT. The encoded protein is CAISTSEGTDTQYF.

CDR3 sequence: CASSLGQGGVNYGYTF. The CDR3 bases are TGCGCCAGCAGCCTGGGACAGGGGGGAGTTAACTATGGCTACACCTTC. The chain recombines TRBV5-1 with TRBJ1-2, with 11 bases that match TRBD1. J was trimmed by 1 base and V by 4 bases; bases with no gene match: 6. The CDR3 length is 16 residues. CDR1 and CDR2 from the germline V gene are SGHRS and YFSETQ.

In DNA form, the CDR3 reads TGTGCCAGCAGTTACGGGGACATCCGAAGAAACTATGGCTACACCTTC. Translated: CASSYGDIRRNYGYTF. The chain is built from TRBV6-5 and TRBJ1-2; maybe TRBD1 (6 bases). V shed 2 bases and J shed 2 bases, with 15 bases lying between them. The CDR3 has 16 amino acids. Germline V gene lookup returns CDR1 MNHEY and CDR2 SVGAGI.

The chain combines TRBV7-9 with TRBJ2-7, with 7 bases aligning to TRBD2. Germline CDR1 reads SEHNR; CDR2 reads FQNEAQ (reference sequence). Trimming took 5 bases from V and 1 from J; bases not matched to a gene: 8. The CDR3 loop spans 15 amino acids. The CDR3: CASSHGASGSYEQYF. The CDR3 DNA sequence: TGTGCCAGCAGCCACGGGGCTAGCGGATCCTACGAGCAGTACTTC.

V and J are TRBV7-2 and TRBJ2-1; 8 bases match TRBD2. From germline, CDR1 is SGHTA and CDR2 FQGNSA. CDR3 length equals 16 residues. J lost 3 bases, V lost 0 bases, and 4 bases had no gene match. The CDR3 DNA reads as TGTGCCAGCAGCTTAGCGCCGGGAGGGAACTACAATGAGCAGTTCTTC. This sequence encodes CASSLAPGGNYNEQFF.

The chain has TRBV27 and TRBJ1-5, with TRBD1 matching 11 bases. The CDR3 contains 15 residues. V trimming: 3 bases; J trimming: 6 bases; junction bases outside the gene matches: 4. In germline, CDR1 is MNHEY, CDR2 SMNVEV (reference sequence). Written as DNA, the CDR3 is TGTGCCAGCAGTTTTGGACAGGGGGCGAGTCAGCCCCAGCATTTT. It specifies CASSFGQGASQPQHF.

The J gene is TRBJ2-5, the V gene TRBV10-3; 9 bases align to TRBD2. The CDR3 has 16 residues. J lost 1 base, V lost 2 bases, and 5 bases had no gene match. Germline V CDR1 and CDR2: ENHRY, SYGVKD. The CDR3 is CAISEGAGGPQETQYF. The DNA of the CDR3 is TGTGCCATCAGTGAGGGAGCGGGAGGCCCCCAAGAGACCCAGTACTTC.

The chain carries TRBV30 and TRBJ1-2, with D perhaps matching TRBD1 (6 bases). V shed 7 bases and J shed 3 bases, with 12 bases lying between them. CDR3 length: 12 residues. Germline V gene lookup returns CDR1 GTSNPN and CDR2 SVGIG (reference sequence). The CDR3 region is CAFQQGHYGYTF. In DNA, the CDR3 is TGTGCCTTTCAACAGGGCCACTATGGCTACACCTTC.